This T cell receptor beta chain was captured in a study of blood T cell repertoires in COVID-19. Study-level background: Whether acute or convalescent, the COVID-19 samples came from the United States, Italy and Spain. PBMCs, B-cell-depleted T cells, or T cells provided the cDNA or gDNA that made up the material.

In the original processing: Reference gene primer amplification gave estimated nucleated cell counts. The repertoire was sequenced with immunoSEQ multiplex PCR; TCRdb's copy has only in-frame clones and lacks some. V, J and clone size reflect that table, while D and trimming were determined from the DNA. The repertoire holds 95,000 to 110,000 clones, over 75% seen once, with 10% to 15% in the top ten. CDR3 size: 15 residues. V lost 4 bases and J 3 bases, leaving 15 bases between the germline ends. The germline V gene has CDR1 LNHDA and CDR2 SQIVND (reference sequence). Sequences were obtained from peripheral blood. This receptor was taken from a human donor in a cohort sampled during active or convalescent COVID-19. This sequence joins TRBV19 and TRBJ1-2; D is possibly TRBD1 (6 bases). CDR3 residues: CASSTAGAPYYGYTF. The CDR3 nucleotides read TGTGCCAGTAGTACAGCAGGGGCGCCCTACTATGGCTACACCTTC.